These T cell receptor beta chains were read from a single sample in a study of vaccination and CD4 T cells after COVID-19. TCRdb analysed the PCR reads with MiXCR anew, one entry per CDR3 protein. The sample contains 20,000 to 30,000 distinct CDR3 sequences, about three fifths of which appear only once. The antigens these receptors bind are not known. Sequenced material: CD4+ T cells from blood, cultured in vitro. These receptors were obtained from a human donor who had recovered from COVID-19. The CDR3 runs from the conserved cysteine through the conserved F or W. A D gene is named only where the DNA matches it firmly. Not every row has a clone size; where given, it reads once, few, many or a size class.

clone_size j_call d_call v_call cdr3_nt cdr3_aa
- TRBJ1-6 - TRBV5-5 TGTGCCAGCAGCTTTCAGCCCAATTCACCCCTCCACTTT CASSFQPNSPLHF
few TRBJ1-6 TRBD1 TRBV7-6 TGTGCCAGCAGCTTCGGGACAGTTAATTCACCCCTCCACTTT CASSFGTVNSPLHF
once TRBJ2-7 - TRBV5-4 TGTGCCAGCAGCTTGATGTCGACGGTGGAGCAGTACTTC CASSLMSTVEQYF
- TRBJ2-7 TRBD2 TRBV6-1 TGTGCCAGCAGGGGGGGGACGGTTCACTACGAGCAGTACTTC CASRGGTVHYEQYF
- TRBJ1-1 - TRBV19 TGTGCCAGTAGACGAGGACTGAACACTGAAGCTTTCTTT CASRRGLNTEAFF
- TRBJ1-1 TRBD1 TRBV28 TGTGCCAGCCCAGTTTCCATAGGACAGGATTCTATGAACACTGAAGCTTTCTTT CASPVSIGQDSMNTEAFF
- TRBJ1-1 - TRBV14 TGTGCCAGCAGCCTGACAGGGAACACTGAAGCTTTCTTT CASSLTGNTEAFF
- TRBJ2-4 TRBD1 TRBV27 TGTGCCAGCAGTTCGAGGACAGGGCGAGTCATTCAGTACTTC CASSSRTGRVIQYF
- TRBJ1-1 - TRBV2 TGTGCCAGCAGGGGATCGGGCACTGAAGCTTTCTTT CASRGSGTEAFF
- TRBJ2-1 TRBD1 TRBV24-1 TGTGCCACCAGTGAAAACAAGGGGGCACTCTACAATGAGCAGTTCTTC CATSENKGALYNEQFF
- TRBJ1-2 - TRBV2 TGTGCCAGCAGTGAGTATTCTGGCTACACCTTC CASSEYSGYTF
- TRBJ1-5 TRBD1 TRBV4-1 TGCGCCAGCAGCCAGTCGACAGGGGGGGGCAATCAGCCCCAGCATTTT CASSQSTGGGNQPQHF
few TRBJ1-5 TRBD1 TRBV19 TGTGCCAGTAGTATCAGGGGGGATCAGCCCCAGCATTTT CASSIRGDQPQHF
- TRBJ2-7 - TRBV28 TGTGCCAGCAGTTTTGTACAGCCACCCCACCTCAGCGGGTACGAGCAGTACTTC CASSFVQPPHLSGYEQYF
- TRBJ1-2 TRBD1 TRBV24-1 TGTGCCACCAGTGATTTAGGGGACAGGGGGGTCTATGGCTACACCTTC CATSDLGDRGVYGYTF
- TRBJ1-6 - TRBV4-3 TGCGCCAGCAGCCGTTTGAGGGGCCAATTATTACCAGGGGAATCACCCCTCCACTTT CASSRLRGQLLPGESPLHF
- TRBJ2-5 - TRBV7-2 TGTGCCAGCAGCTTGCCCGGTTCGGAGACCCAGTACTTC CASSLPGSETQYF
- TRBJ1-1 - TRBV7-7 TGTGCTAGCAGCCAAAATATGAACACTGAAGCTTTCTTT CASSQNMNTEAFF
- TRBJ1-2 - TRBV7-2 TGTGCCAGCAGCTTAAGTGGAGGGAGTGGCTACACCTTC CASSLSGGSGYTF